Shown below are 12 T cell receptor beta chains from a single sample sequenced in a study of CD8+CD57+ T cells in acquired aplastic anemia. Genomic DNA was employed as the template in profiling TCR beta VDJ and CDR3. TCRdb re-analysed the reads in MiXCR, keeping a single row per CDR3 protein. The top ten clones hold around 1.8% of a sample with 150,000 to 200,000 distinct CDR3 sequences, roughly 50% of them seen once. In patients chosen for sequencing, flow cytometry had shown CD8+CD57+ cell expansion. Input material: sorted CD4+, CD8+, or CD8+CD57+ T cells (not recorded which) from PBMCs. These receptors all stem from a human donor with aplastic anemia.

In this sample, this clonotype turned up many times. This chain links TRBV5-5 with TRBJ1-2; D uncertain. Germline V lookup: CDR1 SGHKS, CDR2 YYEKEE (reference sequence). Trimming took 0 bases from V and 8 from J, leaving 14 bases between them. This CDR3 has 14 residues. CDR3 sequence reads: CASSLGGGIGGYTF. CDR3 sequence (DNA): TGTGCCAGCAGCTTGGGGGGTGGAATCGGAGGCTACACCTTC.

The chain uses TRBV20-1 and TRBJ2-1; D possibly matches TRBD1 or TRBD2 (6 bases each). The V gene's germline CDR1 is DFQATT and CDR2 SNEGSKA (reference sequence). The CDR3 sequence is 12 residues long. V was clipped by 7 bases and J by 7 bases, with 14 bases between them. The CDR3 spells CSVTGGRNEQFF. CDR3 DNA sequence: TGCAGTGTAACCGGGGGCCGAAATGAGCAGTTCTTC.

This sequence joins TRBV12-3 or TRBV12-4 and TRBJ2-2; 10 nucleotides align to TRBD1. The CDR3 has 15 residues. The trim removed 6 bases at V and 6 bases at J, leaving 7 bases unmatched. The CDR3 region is CASRLGTGVSGELFF. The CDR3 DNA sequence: TGTGCCAGCAGACTCGGGACAGGGGTATCCGGGGAGCTGTTTTTT.

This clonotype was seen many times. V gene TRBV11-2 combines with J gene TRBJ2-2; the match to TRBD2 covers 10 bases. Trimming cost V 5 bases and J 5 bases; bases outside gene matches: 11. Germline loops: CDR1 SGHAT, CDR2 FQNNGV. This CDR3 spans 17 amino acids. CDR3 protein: CASSPPGLAGVTGELFF. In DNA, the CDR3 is TGTGCCAGCAGCCCCCCGGGGCTAGCGGGAGTTACCGGGGAGCTGTTTTTT.

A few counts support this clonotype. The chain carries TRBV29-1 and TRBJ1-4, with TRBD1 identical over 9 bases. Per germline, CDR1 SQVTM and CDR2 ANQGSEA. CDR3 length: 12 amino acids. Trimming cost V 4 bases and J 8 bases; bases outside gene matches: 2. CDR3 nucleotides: TGCAGCGTTGCGACAGGGGGGGAAAAACTGTTTTTT. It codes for CSVATGGEKLFF.

The chain's CDR3 is CASSLVTGSSYEQYF. The CDR3 DNA is TGTGCCAGCAGCTTAGTGACAGGGAGCTCCTACGAGCAGTACTTC. V is TRBV7-9 and J is TRBJ2-7; TRBD1 agrees at 7 bases. CDR3 length equals 15 residues. The ends lost 1 base at V and 0 bases at J; junction bases unmatched: 3. Germline V gene sequence: CDR1 SEHNR, CDR2 FQNEAQ (reference sequence).

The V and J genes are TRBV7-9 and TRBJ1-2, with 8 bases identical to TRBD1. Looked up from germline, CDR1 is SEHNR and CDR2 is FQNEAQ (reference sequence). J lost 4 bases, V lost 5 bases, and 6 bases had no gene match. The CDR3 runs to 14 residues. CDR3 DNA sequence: TGTGCCAGCAGCCTCGCGGGACAGGTCTATGGCTACACCTTC. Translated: CASSLAGQVYGYTF.

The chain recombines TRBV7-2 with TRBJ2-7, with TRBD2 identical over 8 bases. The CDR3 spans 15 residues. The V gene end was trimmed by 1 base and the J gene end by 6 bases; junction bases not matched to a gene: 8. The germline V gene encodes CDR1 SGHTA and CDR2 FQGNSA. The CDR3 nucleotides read TGTGCCAGCAGCTTAGAGCCGACGGGGGGGCGCGAGCAGTACTTC. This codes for CASSLEPTGGREQYF.

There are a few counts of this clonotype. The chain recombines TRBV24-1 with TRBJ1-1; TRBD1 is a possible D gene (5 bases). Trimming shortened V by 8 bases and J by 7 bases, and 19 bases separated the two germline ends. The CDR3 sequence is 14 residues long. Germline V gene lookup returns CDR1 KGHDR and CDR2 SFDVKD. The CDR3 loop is CATKVTVPGGEAFF. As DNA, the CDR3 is TGTGCCACCAAAGTGACAGTTCCAGGCGGTGAAGCTTTCTTT.

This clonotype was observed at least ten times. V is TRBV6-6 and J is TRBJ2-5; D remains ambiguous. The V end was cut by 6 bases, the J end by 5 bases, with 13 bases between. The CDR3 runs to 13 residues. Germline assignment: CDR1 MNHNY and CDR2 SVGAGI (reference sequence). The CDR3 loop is CASRPWASETQYF. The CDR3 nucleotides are TGTGCCAGCAGGCCCTGGGCGTCGGAGACCCAGTACTTC.

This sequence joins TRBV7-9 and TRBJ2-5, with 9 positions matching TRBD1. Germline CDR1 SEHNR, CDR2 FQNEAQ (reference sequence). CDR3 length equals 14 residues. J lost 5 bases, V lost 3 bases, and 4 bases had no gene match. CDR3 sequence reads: CASSFGTGWETQYF. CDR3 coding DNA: TGTGCCAGCAGCTTTGGGACAGGGTGGGAGACCCAGTACTTC.

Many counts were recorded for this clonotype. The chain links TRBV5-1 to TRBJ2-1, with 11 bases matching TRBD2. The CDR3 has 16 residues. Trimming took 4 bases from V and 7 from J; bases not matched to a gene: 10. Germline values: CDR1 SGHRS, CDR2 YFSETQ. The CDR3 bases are TGCGCCAGCAGCCCGAATCTAGCGGGGGGCAGGAATGAGCAGTTCTTC. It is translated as CASSPNLAGGRNEQFF.